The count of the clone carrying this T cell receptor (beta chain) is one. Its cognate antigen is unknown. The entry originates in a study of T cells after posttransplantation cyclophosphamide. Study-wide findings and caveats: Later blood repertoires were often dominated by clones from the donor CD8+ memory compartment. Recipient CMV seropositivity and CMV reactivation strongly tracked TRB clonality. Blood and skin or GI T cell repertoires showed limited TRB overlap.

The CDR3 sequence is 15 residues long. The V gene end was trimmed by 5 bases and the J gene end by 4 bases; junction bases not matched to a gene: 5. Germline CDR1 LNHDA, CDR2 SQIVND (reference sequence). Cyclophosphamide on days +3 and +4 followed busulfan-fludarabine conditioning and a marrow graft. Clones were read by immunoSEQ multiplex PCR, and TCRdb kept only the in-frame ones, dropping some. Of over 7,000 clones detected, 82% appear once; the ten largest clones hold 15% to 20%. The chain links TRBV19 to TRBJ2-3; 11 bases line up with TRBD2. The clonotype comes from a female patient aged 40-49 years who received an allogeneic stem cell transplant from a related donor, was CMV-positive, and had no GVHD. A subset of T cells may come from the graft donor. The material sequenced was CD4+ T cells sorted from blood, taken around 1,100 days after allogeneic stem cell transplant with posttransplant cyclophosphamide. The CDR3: CASSASGGSSDTQYF. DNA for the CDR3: TGTGCCAGTAGTGCTAGCGGGGGGTCATCAGATACGCAGTATTTT. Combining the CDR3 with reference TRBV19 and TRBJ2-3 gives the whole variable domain DGGITQSPKYLFRKEGQNVTLSCEQNLNHDAMYWYRQDPGQGLRLIYYSQIVNDFQKGDIAEGYSVSREKKESFPLTVTSAQKNPTAFYLCASSASGGSSDTQYFGPGTRLTVL.